The entry that follows covers one TCR beta chain sequence. Its cognate antigen is unknown. Assay: immunoSEQ multiplex PCR; the TCRdb copy retains only in-frame clones and omits some. The sample shows about 35,000 clones, 80% to 85% of them seen only once. During colonoscopy, one to two rectal pinch biopsies were collected. These data are taken from a study of pediatric ulcerative colitis. Across the whole study: Ulcerative colitis patients had pancolitis or left-sided colitis, with confirming histology. Study findings and constraints: This repertoire reflects total lymphocytes rather than subpopulations like regulatory T cells. Rectal pinch biopsies may have included blood-derived T cells, especially in patients with overt colitis.

This CDR3 region has 15 residues. CDR1 SGDLS and CDR2 YYNGEE come from the germline V gene. V lost 0 bases and J 1 base, leaving 10 bases between the germline ends. The J gene is TRBJ1-1, the V gene TRBV9; tentative D call: TRBD1 (6 bases). The material sequenced was gut tissue. This TCR derives from a boy aged 10-17 years with mild ulcerative colitis. The DNA for the CDR3 is TGTGCCAGCAGCGTAGAACCAGGGGCGAACACTGAAGCTTTCTTT. It translates to CASSVEPGANTEAFF.